A selection of T cell receptor beta chains follows, all from one sample in a study of T cell responses to AZD1222 COVID-19 vaccine. Measured with immunoSEQ multiplex PCR; TCRdb has only the in-frame clones, and not every one. The sample consists of about 120,000 clones, more than 75% of them appearing once. The sequencing here drew on peripheral blood, taken on day 0 of AZD1222 vaccination. These receptors were collected from an adult in good health. Both conserved end residues are part of each CDR3. A D gene is named only where the DNA matches it firmly. Clone size appears in some rows only: once, few, many, or a class for an expanded clone.

J gene: TRBJ1-5; clone size: -; D gene: -; CDR3 length: 15; V gene: TRBV4-2; CDR3 DNA: TGTGCCAGCAGCCAAAGGGATAATAGCAATCAGCCCCAGCATTTT; CDR3 protein: CASSQRDNSNQPQHF
J gene: TRBJ1-2; clone size: -; D gene: TRBD1; CDR3 length: 15; V gene: TRBV19; CDR3 DNA: TGTGCCAGTAAACACCGGGACAGGGGGCCGGAAGGCTACACCTTC; CDR3 protein: CASKHRDRGPEGYTF
J gene: TRBJ2-7; clone size: once; D gene: TRBD1; CDR3 length: 13; V gene: TRBV3-1/TRBV3-2; CDR3 DNA: TGTGCCAGCAGGGGACAGGGTGCCTACGAGCAGTACTTC; CDR3 protein: CASRGQGAYEQYF
J gene: TRBJ1-5; clone size: -; D gene: -; CDR3 length: 13; V gene: TRBV4-1; CDR3 DNA: TGCGCCAGCAGCCAAGATCCCGGTCAGCCCCAGCATTTT; CDR3 protein: CASSQDPGQPQHF
J gene: TRBJ1-3; clone size: -; D gene: -; CDR3 length: 15; V gene: TRBV5-1; CDR3 DNA: TGCGCCAGCAGCTTGCGACCTGCCTCTGGAAACACCATATATTTT; CDR3 protein: CASSLRPASGNTIYF
J gene: TRBJ1-5; clone size: -; D gene: -; CDR3 length: 16; V gene: TRBV7-8; CDR3 DNA: TGTGCCAGCAGCTTAAGCGGTCCGTATAGCAATCAGCCCCAGCATTTT; CDR3 protein: CASSLSGPYSNQPQHF
J gene: TRBJ1-6; clone size: -; D gene: -; CDR3 length: 16; V gene: TRBV3-1/TRBV3-2; CDR3 DNA: TGTGCCAGCAGCCGCATCGGGACACCCGGTGGGTCACCCCTCCACTTT; CDR3 protein: CASSRIGTPGGSPLHF
J gene: TRBJ2-1; clone size: -; D gene: -; CDR3 length: 15; V gene: TRBV7-9; CDR3 DNA: TGTGCCAGCAGCCAAGGGGAGTTTCTTCTGGATGAGCAGTTCTTC; CDR3 protein: CASSQGEFLLDEQFF
J gene: TRBJ1-5; clone size: -; D gene: -; CDR3 length: 14; V gene: TRBV3-1/TRBV3-2; CDR3 DNA: TGTGCCAGCAGCCAAGTAGCCCAAAATCAGCCCCAGCATTTT; CDR3 protein: CASSQVAQNQPQHF
J gene: TRBJ2-3; clone size: -; D gene: TRBD2; CDR3 length: 15; V gene: TRBV7-2; CDR3 DNA: TGTGCCAGCAGCCGGCTAGCGGGATCGAAAGATACGCAGTATTTT; CDR3 protein: CASSRLAGSKDTQYF
J gene: TRBJ2-1; clone size: -; D gene: -; CDR3 length: 17; V gene: TRBV10-3; CDR3 DNA: TGTGCCATCAGTGAGCAGGGACACCTGTCCTCCTACAATGAGCAGTTCTTC; CDR3 protein: CAISEQGHLSSYNEQFF
J gene: TRBJ1-1; clone size: -; D gene: -; CDR3 length: 16; V gene: TRBV27; CDR3 DNA: TGTGCCAGCAAGCCGGGCAGACTAAAGGTTAACACTGAAGCTTTCTTT; CDR3 protein: CASKPGRLKVNTEAFF
J gene: TRBJ2-3; clone size: -; D gene: -; CDR3 length: 13; V gene: TRBV7-2; CDR3 DNA: TGTGCCAGCAGCTTTAGCGAGGCAGATACGCAGTATTTT; CDR3 protein: CASSFSEADTQYF
J gene: TRBJ2-3; clone size: -; D gene: -; CDR3 length: 14; V gene: TRBV28; CDR3 DNA: TGTGCCAGCAGTTTTCGGAGTTACACAGATACGCAGTATTTT; CDR3 protein: CASSFRSYTDTQYF
J gene: TRBJ1-5; clone size: -; D gene: TRBD1; CDR3 length: 16; V gene: TRBV3-1/TRBV3-2; CDR3 DNA: TGTGCCAGCAGCCAAGATAACGGGACAGTCAATCAGCCCCAGCATTTT; CDR3 protein: CASSQDNGTVNQPQHF
J gene: TRBJ2-4; clone size: -; D gene: -; CDR3 length: 16; V gene: TRBV30; CDR3 DNA: TGTGCCTGGAGTACCCTGAAACCCATGGCCAAAAACATTCAGTACTTC; CDR3 protein: CAWSTLKPMAKNIQYF
J gene: TRBJ2-3; clone size: -; D gene: -; CDR3 length: 17; V gene: TRBV27; CDR3 DNA: TGTGCCAGCAGTTTAACCCCCCCAGGGAGAGGGCCAGATACGCAGTATTTT; CDR3 protein: CASSLTPPGRGPDTQYF
J gene: TRBJ1-1; clone size: -; D gene: -; CDR3 length: 15; V gene: TRBV6-5; CDR3 DNA: TGTGCCAGCAGTAGCCAACAGAGGAAGGGGACTGAAGCTTTCTTT; CDR3 protein: CASSSQQRKGTEAFF
J gene: TRBJ1-1; clone size: -; D gene: -; CDR3 length: 15; V gene: TRBV18; CDR3 DNA: TGTGCCAGCTCACCACTAGAGGGGTTTGACACTGAAGCTTTCTTT; CDR3 protein: CASSPLEGFDTEAFF
J gene: TRBJ2-1; clone size: once; D gene: -; CDR3 length: 16; V gene: TRBV28; CDR3 DNA: TGTGCCAGCAGTTCCGCCGGCGGGATCCCCTACAATGAGCAGTTCTTC; CDR3 protein: CASSSAGGIPYNEQFF
J gene: TRBJ1-2; clone size: -; D gene: TRBD1; CDR3 length: 15; V gene: TRBV6-1; CDR3 DNA: TGTGCCAGCAGTGAATCAGGGACAGACTTTTATGGCTACACCTTC; CDR3 protein: CASSESGTDFYGYTF
J gene: TRBJ2-2; clone size: few; D gene: -; CDR3 length: 13; V gene: TRBV11-2; CDR3 DNA: TGTGCCAGCAGCTTAGAGAGCAACGGGGAGCTGTTTTTT; CDR3 protein: CASSLESNGELFF
J gene: TRBJ1-3; clone size: -; D gene: -; CDR3 length: 15; V gene: TRBV3-1/TRBV3-2; CDR3 DNA: TGTGCCAGCAGCCATTGGGACCACTCTGGAAACACCATATATTTT; CDR3 protein: CASSHWDHSGNTIYF
J gene: TRBJ1-3; clone size: few; D gene: -; CDR3 length: 14; V gene: TRBV7-9; CDR3 DNA: TGTGCCAGCCCCATCGGGTATATTGGAAACACCATATATTTT; CDR3 protein: CASPIGYIGNTIYF
J gene: TRBJ2-3; clone size: few; D gene: -; CDR3 length: 14; V gene: TRBV5-4; CDR3 DNA: TGTGCCAGCAGCTTTTTAACTAGCACAGATACGCAGTATTTT; CDR3 protein: CASSFLTSTDTQYF
J gene: TRBJ2-7; clone size: -; D gene: TRBD2; CDR3 length: 15; V gene: TRBV27; CDR3 DNA: TGTGCCAGCAGCTTGACTAGCGGGATCTCCTACGAGCAGTACTTC; CDR3 protein: CASSLTSGISYEQYF
J gene: TRBJ1-4; clone size: -; D gene: -; CDR3 length: 15; V gene: TRBV28; CDR3 DNA: TGTGCCAGCAGTTCCTCGGCTGCAACTAATGAAAAACTGTTTTTT; CDR3 protein: CASSSSAATNEKLFF
J gene: TRBJ1-1; clone size: once; D gene: -; CDR3 length: 12; V gene: TRBV11-3; CDR3 DNA: TGTGCCAGCAGCTTACGGGGGGCTGAAGCTTTCTTT; CDR3 protein: CASSLRGAEAFF
J gene: TRBJ2-7; clone size: -; D gene: -; CDR3 length: 14; V gene: TRBV19; CDR3 DNA: TGTGCCAGTAGTATACGGTTTGAGGGAAACGAGCAGTACTTC; CDR3 protein: CASSIRFEGNEQYF
J gene: TRBJ2-3; clone size: once; D gene: -; CDR3 length: 17; V gene: TRBV29-1; CDR3 DNA: TGCAGCCCAAATGGAGGGGGGGCCGGAATTGGCACAGATACGCAGTATTTT; CDR3 protein: CSPNGGGAGIGTDTQYF
J gene: TRBJ1-6; clone size: -; D gene: -; CDR3 length: 13; V gene: TRBV7-2; CDR3 DNA: TGTGCCAGCGGGGCATTTGACAATTCACCCCTCCACTTT; CDR3 protein: CASGAFDNSPLHF
J gene: TRBJ1-2; clone size: -; D gene: -; CDR3 length: 11; V gene: TRBV4-1; CDR3 DNA: TGCGCCAGCAGCCAAGATCATGGCTACACCTTC; CDR3 protein: CASSQDHGYTF
J gene: TRBJ1-1; clone size: -; D gene: TRBD1; CDR3 length: 12; V gene: TRBV2; CDR3 DNA: TGTGCCAGCAGCTCACAGGGGAGGGGAGCTTTCTTT; CDR3 protein: CASSSQGRGAFF
J gene: TRBJ1-3; clone size: -; D gene: -; CDR3 length: 15; V gene: TRBV7-2; CDR3 DNA: TGTGCCAGCAGCCAGTACAGGGATCCTGGAAACACCATATATTTT; CDR3 protein: CASSQYRDPGNTIYF
J gene: TRBJ2-5; clone size: -; D gene: -; CDR3 length: 15; V gene: TRBV7-9; CDR3 DNA: TGTGCCAGCAGCTTAGGGTTTGGGATCGAAGAGACCCAGTACTTC; CDR3 protein: CASSLGFGIEETQYF
J gene: TRBJ2-2; clone size: -; D gene: -; CDR3 length: 13; V gene: TRBV7-3; CDR3 DNA: TGTGCCAGCAGCTTAATCCGCACCGGGGAGCTGTTTTTT; CDR3 protein: CASSLIRTGELFF
J gene: TRBJ1-4; clone size: -; D gene: -; CDR3 length: 14; V gene: TRBV28; CDR3 DNA: TGTGCCAGCATTAATAACCGGGGAAATGAAAAACTGTTTTTT; CDR3 protein: CASINNRGNEKLFF
J gene: TRBJ2-7; clone size: -; D gene: TRBD1; CDR3 length: 13; V gene: TRBV19; CDR3 DNA: TGTGCCAGTAGTTCGACAGGGTTCTACGAGCAGTACTTC; CDR3 protein: CASSSTGFYEQYF
J gene: TRBJ2-3; clone size: few; D gene: TRBD2; CDR3 length: 12; V gene: TRBV7-2; CDR3 DNA: TGTGCCAGCAGTCTAGGCGGGGGGACGCAGTATTTT; CDR3 protein: CASSLGGGTQYF
J gene: TRBJ2-1; clone size: -; D gene: -; CDR3 length: 18; V gene: TRBV5-5; CDR3 DNA: TGTGCCAGCAGCCTGAGACTCGTAGCAAAAAGCTCCTACAATGAGCAGTTCTTC; CDR3 protein: CASSLRLVAKSSYNEQFF
J gene: TRBJ2-7; clone size: -; D gene: -; CDR3 length: 12; V gene: TRBV18; CDR3 DNA: TGTGCCAGCTCACCACGAGGGGAAGAGCAGTACTTC; CDR3 protein: CASSPRGEEQYF
J gene: TRBJ2-1; clone size: few; D gene: -; CDR3 length: 15; V gene: TRBV7-8; CDR3 DNA: TGTGCCAGCAGCTTTGACAGGAGCTCCTACAATGAGCAGTTCTTC; CDR3 protein: CASSFDRSSYNEQFF
J gene: TRBJ2-7; clone size: -; D gene: -; CDR3 length: 14; V gene: TRBV5-1; CDR3 DNA: TGCGCCAGCAGCGCCGGTCCAGGGTCTCTCGAGCAGTACTTC; CDR3 protein: CASSAGPGSLEQYF
J gene: TRBJ2-7; clone size: -; D gene: -; CDR3 length: 12; V gene: TRBV7-9; CDR3 DNA: TGTGCCAGCAGCTTAGATTGGGGCGAGCAGTACTTC; CDR3 protein: CASSLDWGEQYF
J gene: TRBJ1-2; clone size: once; D gene: TRBD1; CDR3 length: 15; V gene: TRBV5-6; CDR3 DNA: TGTGCCAGCAGCTCATTGGACAGGGTGTACTATGGCTACACCTTC; CDR3 protein: CASSSLDRVYYGYTF
J gene: TRBJ1-2; clone size: few; D gene: -; CDR3 length: 14; V gene: TRBV6-6; CDR3 DNA: TGTGCCAGCAGTTCGGGGACCGAGGACTATGGCTACACCTTC; CDR3 protein: CASSSGTEDYGYTF
J gene: TRBJ1-2; clone size: -; D gene: TRBD1; CDR3 length: 17; V gene: TRBV15; CDR3 DNA: TGTGCCACCAGCAGAGATGGGGGATATACAGGGGGTTCTGGCTACACCTTC; CDR3 protein: CATSRDGGYTGGSGYTF
J gene: TRBJ2-3; clone size: -; D gene: -; CDR3 length: 17; V gene: TRBV3-1/TRBV3-2; CDR3 DNA: TGTGCCAGCAGCCAAGATGGACTGTCCACTAGCACAGATACGCAGTATTTT; CDR3 protein: CASSQDGLSTSTDTQYF
J gene: TRBJ2-1; clone size: -; D gene: -; CDR3 length: 13; V gene: TRBV27; CDR3 DNA: TGTGCCAGCACCAGCAGTGTTTACAATGAGCAGTTCTTC; CDR3 protein: CASTSSVYNEQFF
J gene: TRBJ1-2; clone size: -; D gene: -; CDR3 length: 14; V gene: TRBV29-1; CDR3 DNA: TGCAGCGTTGTAAGGCAGGGGACGATTATGGGCTACACCTTC; CDR3 protein: CSVVRQGTIMGYTF
J gene: TRBJ1-2; clone size: -; D gene: TRBD1; CDR3 length: 15; V gene: TRBV19; CDR3 DNA: TGTGCCAGTAGTCTGGGACAGGGGATGGAGTATGGCTACACCTTC; CDR3 protein: CASSLGQGMEYGYTF
J gene: TRBJ1-2; clone size: -; D gene: -; CDR3 length: 13; V gene: TRBV2; CDR3 DNA: TGTGCCAGCAGACGGGAGGCCCTTGGAGGCTACACCTTC; CDR3 protein: CASRREALGGYTF
J gene: TRBJ1-2; clone size: -; D gene: -; CDR3 length: 12; V gene: TRBV28; CDR3 DNA: TGTGCCAGCAGTTTACAGCGCTATGGCTACACCTTC; CDR3 protein: CASSLQRYGYTF
J gene: TRBJ2-7; clone size: -; D gene: TRBD2; CDR3 length: 17; V gene: TRBV6-6; CDR3 DNA: TGTGCCAGCAGTCGAGGGCCAGGACTAGCGGGTTCCTACGAGCAGTACTTC; CDR3 protein: CASSRGPGLAGSYEQYF